These T cell receptor beta chains were read from a single sample in a study of T cells after yellow fever vaccination. One entry per CDR3 protein results from TCRdb running MiXCR on the 5' RACE reads. Here the sample spans about 250,000 distinct CDR3 sequences, around 3.5% being singletons. Sample: PBMCs, taken 15 days after the yellow fever booster vaccination. These TCRs come from a man between 18 and 35 years old who received the YFV17D yellow fever vaccine. Each CDR3 is given with its conserved first and last residue. A D gene is named only where the DNA matches it firmly. Size is omitted from some rows. Given values are once, few, many or a class for expanded clones.

many | TRBJ2-7 | TRBV7-9 | TRBD1 | TGTGCCAGCAGCCACACGACAAAGAGAACAGGGGGAGGAGTCTACGAGCAGTACTTC | CASSHTTKRTGGGVYEQYF
many | TRBJ2-3 | TRBV7-9 | . | TGTGCCAGCAGCTTATGGGGGCCGACAGATACGCAGTATTTT | CASSLWGPTDTQYF
many | TRBJ1-1 | TRBV5-1 | . | TGCGCCAGCAGCTTAGGGCGATCCCCTGAAGCTTTCTTT | CASSLGRSPEAFF
many | TRBJ2-7 | TRBV7-2 | . | TGTGCCAGCACCAGATACGTCGCTAAGGAGCAGTACTTC | CASTRYVAKEQYF
many | TRBJ2-1 | TRBV5-1 | TRBD1 | TGCGCCAGCAGCTTGCAGGGGGCGCTTGATGAGCAGTTCTTC | CASSLQGALDEQFF
many | TRBJ2-3 | TRBV7-2 | . | TGTGCCAGCAGCTTAAGGGGGGCCCGGACAGATACGCAGTATTTT | CASSLRGARTDTQYF
few | TRBJ1-1 | TRBV7-2 | . | TGTGCCAGCAGCTTGCAAGAAGGGACTGAAGCTTTCTTT | CASSLQEGTEAFF
many | TRBJ2-2 | TRBV6-5 | TRBD2 | TGTGCCAGCAGTTACCGGACTAGCGGGGGCCTAAACACCGGGGAGCTGTTTTTT | CASSYRTSGGLNTGELFF
many | TRBJ2-7 | TRBV5-5 | TRBD1 | TGTGCCAGCAGCTTGGCCGGGACAGTAGCCTACGAGCAGTACTTC | CASSLAGTVAYEQYF
many | TRBJ2-7 | TRBV7-8 | TRBD2 | TGTGCCAGCAGCTCCCCGGGACTAGCGGGGGCCAGCTCCTACGAGCAGTACTTC | CASSSPGLAGASSYEQYF
many | TRBJ1-1 | TRBV6-1 | . | TGTGCCAGCGGGATTTGGGATCGGGGCGGTGAAGCTTTCTTT | CASGIWDRGGEAFF
many | TRBJ2-5 | TRBV7-2 | TRBD2 | TGTGCCAGCAGCTTTATCGGGGGGGGCTATGAGACCCAGTACTTC | CASSFIGGGYETQYF
many | TRBJ2-5 | TRBV27 | . | TGTGCCAGCAGTCTCCTGAGTAGAGCAGAGACCCAGTACTTC | CASSLLSRAETQYF
many | TRBJ2-2 | TRBV2 | . | TGTGCCAGCAGTGGACAGGCAGCGAACACCGGGGAGCTGTTTTTT | CASSGQAANTGELFF
many | TRBJ1-1 | TRBV5-1 | . | TGCGCCAGCAGCTTTCAGGGTGCAGGGACTGAAGCTTTCTTT | CASSFQGAGTEAFF
few | TRBJ2-2 | TRBV29-1 | TRBD2 | TGCAGCGCGAAGAGCGGGGGGGCCTTAACCGGGGAGCTGTTTTTT | CSAKSGGALTGELFF
many | TRBJ2-3 | TRBV5-1 | . | TGCGCCAGCAGCTTGATTGGGAGATCATCCGTTAGCACAGATACGCAGTATTTT | CASSLIGRSSVSTDTQYF
. | TRBJ1-2 | TRBV5-8 | TRBD1 | TGTGCCATTGACAGGGTTCGCGGCTACACCTTC | CAIDRVRGYTF
many | TRBJ1-5 | TRBV7-2 | TRBD1 | TGTGCCAGCAGCTTAGTACAGGGGGGCAATCAGCCCCAGCATTTT | CASSLVQGGNQPQHF
. | TRBJ2-3 | TRBV5-4 | . | TGTGCCAGCAGCCACCAGACTGGGGGGGATACGCAGTATTTT | CASSHQTGGDTQYF
many | TRBJ1-1 | TRBV5-6 | TRBD1 | TGTGCCAGCACCCTTTACAGGGGCGACTTCCCGAGGACTGAAGCTTTCTTT | CASTLYRGDFPRTEAFF
many | TRBJ2-1 | TRBV4-2 | TRBD2 | TGTGCCAGCAGCCAAGACCTACTAGCGGGGGCGTCCACGCCGGAGCAGTTCTTC | CASSQDLLAGASTPEQFF
many | TRBJ1-1 | TRBV2 | . | TGTGCCAGCAGAGCTTCGGCTGAAGCTTTCTTT | CASRASAEAFF